This record concerns one T cell receptor beta chain sequence. The CDR3 runs to 15 residues. The germline CDR1 and CDR2 sequences are MDHEN and SYDVKM. The trim removed 5 bases at V and 7 bases at J, leaving 5 bases unmatched. These data come from a study of PD-L1 blockade in urothelial cancer. For the study at large: The authors examined blood 3 weeks (second dose) and 6 weeks after treatment start.

Libraries were prepared by immunoSEQ multiplex PCR; TCRdb keeps only in-frame clonotypes and omits some of them. The profile shows about 69,000 clones, 70% to 90% of them singletons. The sequencing here drew on PBMCs, taken around atezolizumab (anti-PD-L1) treatment. V gene TRBV28 combines with J gene TRBJ1-6; 10 nucleotides line up with TRBD1. The receptor's source is a man aged 55-75 years with urothelial cancer. CDR3 in amino acids: CASSPGQGINSPLHF. The CDR3 DNA is TGTGCCAGCAGTCCGGGACAGGGGATAAATTCACCCCTCCACTTT. Supplemented by reference TRBV28 and TRBJ1-6, the full variable domain reads DVKVTQSSRYLVKRTGEKVFLECVQDMDHENMFWYRQDPGLGLRLIYFSYDVKMKEKGDIPEGYSVSREKKERFSLILESASTNQTSMYLCASSPGQGINSPLHFGNGTRLTVT.